The 18 T cell receptor beta chains below were found in one sample sequenced in a study of blood T cell repertoires in COVID-19. Measured with immunoSEQ multiplex PCR; TCRdb has only the in-frame clones, and not every one. The sample yields 63,000 or so clones, around 82% seen once. What was sequenced was peripheral blood. These receptor sequences come from an elderly man with active COVID-19.

About this clone itself: The junction shows a germline mismatch at one end, possibly a read error. The chain joins TRBV7-7 to TRBJ2-7, with 10 positions matching TRBD2. Germline CDR1 reads SSHAT; CDR2 reads FNYEAQ (reference sequence). This CDR3 contains 17 residues. DNA for the CDR3: TGTGCTAGCAGCCCAGAGGGATGGCTAGCGGGAGTCCACGAGCAGTACTTC. It specifies CASSPEGWLAGVHEQYF.

This clone was counted only a few times. This rearrangement joins TRBV6-5 to TRBJ1-2; D might be TRBD1 (6 bases). Germline V gene sequence: CDR1 MNHEY, CDR2 SVGAGI. Between the trimmed V and J ends, which lost 2 bases and 4 bases, there was a span of 11 bases. The CDR3 contains 14 residues. CDR3 residues: CASSYPGASYGYTF. The DNA of the CDR3 is TGTGCCAGCAGTTACCCAGGGGCCTCCTATGGCTACACCTTC.

A few counts support this clone. This chain joins TRBV28 and TRBJ1-1; a weak D match, TRBD1 (5 bases). Germline V gives CDR1 MDHEN, CDR2 SYDVKM. CDR3 size: 12 residues. V was pared by 5 bases and J by 5 bases, with 9 bases between. The CDR3, as DNA: TGTGCCAGCAGTCAGACAGTTACTGAAGCTTTCTTT. Translated: CASSQTVTEAFF.

The table lists this clone with a few counts. The V gene is TRBV7-2, the J gene TRBJ2-7, with D perhaps TRBD1 (5 bases). This CDR3 is 14 amino acids long. Germline V CDR1 and CDR2: SGHTA, FQGNSA. V lost 2 bases to trimming and J lost 2 bases, with 10 bases between them. Written as DNA, the CDR3 is TGTGCCAGCAGCTTACTGCAGGGTCCCTACGAGCAGTACTTC. Its translation is CASSLLQGPYEQYF.

The chain combines TRBV6-2 or TRBV6-3 with TRBJ2-7; D might be TRBD1 (6 bases). The V gene's germline CDR1 is MNHEY and CDR2 SVGEGT. V lost 4 bases, J lost 4 bases, and 20 bases lay in between. CDR3 size: 16 residues. The CDR3 DNA is TGTGCCAGCAGTTTAGACAGGACCCAAAACCGTTACGAGCAGTACTTC. Amino acids: CASSLDRTQNRYEQYF.

This chain connects TRBV6-1 to TRBJ2-3; the D is unclear. The CDR3 sequence is 17 residues long. V gave up 0 bases and J gave up 0 bases, with 13 bases separating them. CDR1 MNHNS and CDR2 SASEGT come from the germline V gene. CDR3 sequence (DNA): TGTGCCAGCAGTGAAGCTAGGAACAGAGCTAGCACAGATACGCAGTATTTT. Translation: CASSEARNRASTDTQYF.

The chain recombines TRBV5-4 with TRBJ2-1, with D perhaps TRBD1 (6 bases). Trimming shortened V by 1 base and J by 4 bases, and 12 bases separated the two germline ends. The germline V gene encodes CDR1 SGHNT and CDR2 YYREEE (reference sequence). CDR3 size: 15 residues. The CDR3: CASSLQGFQYNEQFF. CDR3 nucleotides: TGTGCCAGCAGCTTGCAGGGGTTTCAGTACAATGAGCAGTTCTTC.

This chain links TRBV3-1 (or the pseudogene TRBV3-2) with TRBJ1-1; the D is unclear. CDR3 length equals 18 residues. Germline V lookup: CDR1 LGHDT, CDR2 YNNKEL (reference sequence). V lost 0 bases to trimming and J lost 2 bases, with 19 bases between them. The CDR3 spells CASSQDLPNKRLNTEAFF. DNA of the CDR3: TGTGCCAGCAGCCAAGATCTACCTAACAAGAGGTTAAACACTGAAGCTTTCTTT.

V usage is TRBV10-2 and J usage is TRBJ2-3; D gene unclear. The CDR3 is 13 amino acids. V shed 10 bases and J shed 0 bases, with 11 bases lying between them. Germline assignment: CDR1 WSHSY and CDR2 SAAADI. The CDR3 loop is CATSHSSTDTQYF. For the CDR3, the DNA is TGCGCCACCAGCCACTCCAGCACAGATACGCAGTATTTT.

The gene calls are TRBV30 and TRBJ2-1, with 12 bases that match TRBD2. Trimming cost V 0 bases and J 1 base; bases outside gene matches: 10. CDR1 and CDR2 from the germline V gene are GTSNPN and SVGIG (reference sequence). The CDR3 runs 19 residues. CDR3 residues: CAWSVRRSTSGGSYNEQFF. CDR3 DNA: TGTGCCTGGAGTGTACGTCGCTCGACTAGCGGGGGTTCCTACAATGAGCAGTTCTTC.

The rearrangement uses TRBV9 and TRBJ2-3, with 12 bases fitting TRBD2. Germline V gene data show CDR1 as SGDLS and CDR2 as YYNGEE. There are 15 residues in the CDR3. V lost 2 bases and J lost 5; bases outside the gene matches: 3. Here the CDR3 DNA reads TGTGCCAGCAGCGTCTCTAGCGGGGGGGTAGATACGCAGTATTTT. This translates into CASSVSSGGVDTQYF.

The chain couples TRBV10-2 to TRBJ2-3, with D possibly being TRBD2 (6 bases). The CDR3 runs 15 residues. Germline CDR1 and CDR2: WSHSY and SAAADI. V dropped 4 bases and J dropped 3 bases, with 14 bases sitting between them. The CDR3 loop is CASSGRGVRTDTQYF. CDR3 bases: TGCGCCAGCAGTGGGCGGGGCGTTCGTACAGATACGCAGTATTTT.

The chain couples TRBV29-1 to TRBJ1-1; 9 nucleotides align to TRBD1. Germline lookup yields CDR1 SQVTM and CDR2 ANQGSEA. The CDR3 spans 14 residues. Losses at the gene ends were 8 bases for V and 10 bases for J; bases not matched to a gene: 17. The CDR3 here is CSTTGGRQGSSAFF. The DNA for the CDR3 is TGCAGCACTACAGGGGGCCGGCAGGGTTCGTCAGCTTTCTTT.

The rearrangement uses TRBV25-1 and TRBJ2-3; no clear D gene. The V end was cut by 1 base, the J end by 8 bases, with 7 bases between. The CDR3 sequence is 12 residues long. The V gene's germline CDR1 is MGHDK and CDR2 SYGVNS. The CDR3 DNA reads TGTGCCAGCAGTGAATCGCTCGGTACGCAGTATTTT. The encoded protein is CASSESLGTQYF.

This sequence joins TRBV30 and TRBJ1-2; 8 bases map to TRBD1. The CDR3 has 12 residues. The junction had 9 bases not matched to a gene; V was cut back by 7 bases and J by 8 bases. Germline CDR1 is GTSNPN and CDR2 is SVGIG (reference sequence). The CDR3: CASFRGRGGYTF. CDR3 sequence (DNA): TGTGCCTCTTTCAGGGGGCGAGGGGGCTACACCTTC.

The J gene is TRBJ2-3, the V gene TRBV13; D remains unclear. CDR3 length equals 13 residues. Germline V gene lookup returns CDR1 PRHDT and CDR2 FYEKMQ (reference sequence). Trimming shortened V by 5 bases and J by 1 base, and 7 bases separated the two germline ends. CDR3 sequence: CASSPPGTDTQYF. The CDR3 DNA reads as TGTGCCAGCAGCCCCCCGGGCACAGATACGCAGTATTTT.

CDR3 protein: CASSVAPGGPFPGEQYF. In DNA form, the CDR3 reads TGTGCCAGCAGCGTAGCCCCGGGAGGGCCCTTCCCGGGTGAGCAGTACTTC. J is TRBJ2-7 and V is TRBV9; 8 positions agree with TRBD2. CDR3 length: 17 amino acids. The V gene's germline CDR1 is SGDLS and CDR2 YYNGEE. Unmatched junction bases numbered 15, after V lost 0 bases and J lost 7 bases.

The chain links TRBV27 to TRBJ2-1; 7 positions agree with TRBD2. CDR3 length equals 15 residues. V lost 3 bases to trimming and J lost 3 bases; unmatched junction nucleotides: 5. CDR1 is MNHEY and CDR2 is SMNVEV in the germline V gene (reference sequence). The CDR3 DNA sequence: TGTGCCAGCAGTTTTAGTGGGGGGGTCTACAATGAGCAGTTCTTC. Translated: CASSFSGGVYNEQFF.